Below, one T cell receptor (beta chain) is given with its context. What it recognizes is unknown. These data are taken from a study of shared clonotypes between healthy human individuals. The overall study: The donor group consisted of two women and a few men, aged 18 to 49. CD4 naive and CD4 memory each took three plates per donor, while CD8 naive took two and CD8 memory one.

Whole-study findings and limits: Sharing across four donors was highest in naive CD4 (roughly 5%) and lowest in memory CD8 (approximately 0.4%).

From germline, CDR1 is MDHEN and CDR2 SYDVKM. The CDR3 is made up of 16 amino acids. Losses at the gene ends were 5 bases for V and 4 bases for J; bases not matched to a gene: 6. The method was immunoSEQ multiplex PCR; TCRdb's version includes in-frame clones alone and lacks a portion of them. The table shows 2 million to 2.5 million clones, with 85% to 95% occurring only once. Healthy HIV-negative adults with no recent acute infections or vaccinations were recruited as donors. Input material: naive CD4+ T cells from PBMCs. Regarding subset: CD45RA+ positively selected. The sequence was collected from a man aged 18 to 29 in good health. Some clones in this sample may be carry-over from other donors' samples. The rearrangement links TRBV28 to TRBJ2-2, with 11 bases identical to TRBD2. The CDR3 spells CASSQLAGGVTGELFF. The CDR3 DNA reads as TGTGCCAGCAGTCAGCTAGCGGGAGGTGTCACCGGGGAGCTGTTTTTT.